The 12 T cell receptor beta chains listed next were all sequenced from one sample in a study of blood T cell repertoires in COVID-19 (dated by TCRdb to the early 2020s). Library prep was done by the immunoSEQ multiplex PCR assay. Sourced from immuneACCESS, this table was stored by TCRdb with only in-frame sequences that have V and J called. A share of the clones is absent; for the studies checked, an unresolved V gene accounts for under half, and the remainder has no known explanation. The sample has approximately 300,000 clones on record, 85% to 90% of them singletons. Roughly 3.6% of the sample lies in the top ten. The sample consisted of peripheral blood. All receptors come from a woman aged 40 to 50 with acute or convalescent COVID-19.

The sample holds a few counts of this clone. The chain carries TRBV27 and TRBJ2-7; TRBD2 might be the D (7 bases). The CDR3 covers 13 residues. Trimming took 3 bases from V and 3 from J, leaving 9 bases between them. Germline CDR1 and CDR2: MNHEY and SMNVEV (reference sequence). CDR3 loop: CASSLGGGYEQYV. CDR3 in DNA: TGTGCCAGCAGTTTGGGAGGGGGCTACGAGCAGTACGTC.

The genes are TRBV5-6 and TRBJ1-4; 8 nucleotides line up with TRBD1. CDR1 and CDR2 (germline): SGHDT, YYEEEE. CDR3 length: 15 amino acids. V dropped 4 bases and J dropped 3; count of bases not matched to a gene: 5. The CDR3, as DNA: TGTGCCAGCAGCCCCCAGGGGGCACCTAATGAAAAACTGTTTTTT. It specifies CASSPQGAPNEKLFF.

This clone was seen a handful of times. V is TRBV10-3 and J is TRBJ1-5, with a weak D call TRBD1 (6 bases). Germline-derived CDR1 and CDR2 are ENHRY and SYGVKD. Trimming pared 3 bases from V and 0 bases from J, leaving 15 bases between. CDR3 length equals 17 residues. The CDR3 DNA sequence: TGTGCCATCAGTGAAGGGGGGGCAGGCACTAGCAATCAGCCCCAGCATTTT. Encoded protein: CAISEGGAGTSNQPQHF.

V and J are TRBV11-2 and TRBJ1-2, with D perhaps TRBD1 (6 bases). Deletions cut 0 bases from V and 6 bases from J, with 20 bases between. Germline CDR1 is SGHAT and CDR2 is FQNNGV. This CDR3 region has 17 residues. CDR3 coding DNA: TGTGCCAGCAGCTTAGATCTGGGGGGGCGAATTGAGGATGGCTACACCTTC. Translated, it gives CASSLDLGGRIEDGYTF.

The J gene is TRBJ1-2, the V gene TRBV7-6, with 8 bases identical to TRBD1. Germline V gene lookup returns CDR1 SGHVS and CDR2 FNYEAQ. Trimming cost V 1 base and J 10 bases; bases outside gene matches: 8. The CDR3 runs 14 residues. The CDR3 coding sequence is TGTGCCAGCAGCTTAGTTGGACAGGGAACAGACTACACCTTC. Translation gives CASSLVGQGTDYTF.

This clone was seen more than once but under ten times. The chain's CDR3 is CASSPPGGSSYTF. DNA for the CDR3: TGTGCCAGCTCACCACCGGGGGGATCGAGCTACACCTTC. This chain connects TRBV18 to TRBJ1-2; D might be TRBD1 (5 bases). The germline V gene encodes CDR1 KGHSH and CDR2 LQKENI. The CDR3 loop spans 13 amino acids. With 0 bases removed from V and 9 bases from J, the gap between germline ends came to 11 bases.

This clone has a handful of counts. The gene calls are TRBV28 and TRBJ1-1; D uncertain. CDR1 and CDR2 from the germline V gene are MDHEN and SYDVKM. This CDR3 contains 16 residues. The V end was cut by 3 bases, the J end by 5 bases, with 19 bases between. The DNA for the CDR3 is TGTGCCAGCAGTTTCTCGGGATTTCTAGAGAAGACTGAAGCTTTCTTT. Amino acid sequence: CASSFSGFLEKTEAFF.

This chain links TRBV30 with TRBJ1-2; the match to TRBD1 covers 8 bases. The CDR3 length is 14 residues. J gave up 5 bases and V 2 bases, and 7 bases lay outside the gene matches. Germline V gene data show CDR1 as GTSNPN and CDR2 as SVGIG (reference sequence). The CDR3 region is CAWSRKTGGYGYTF. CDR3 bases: TGTGCCTGGAGTAGAAAAACAGGGGGATATGGCTACACCTTC.

In DNA, the CDR3 is TGTGCCACCAGTGATTCCATCGGAGTCTATGGCTACACCTTC. Its translation: CATSDSIGVYGYTF. V is TRBV24-1 and J is TRBJ1-2; D uncertain. The CDR3 runs 14 residues. The germline V gene has CDR1 KGHDR and CDR2 SFDVKD. V was pared by 2 bases and J by 4 bases, with 10 bases between.

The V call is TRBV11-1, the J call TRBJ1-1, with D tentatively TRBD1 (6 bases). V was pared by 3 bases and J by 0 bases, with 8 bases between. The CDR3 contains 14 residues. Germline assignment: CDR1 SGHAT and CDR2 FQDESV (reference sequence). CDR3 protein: CASSLHRVNTEAFF. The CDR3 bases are TGTGCCAGCAGCTTGCACAGGGTGAACACTGAAGCTTTCTTT.

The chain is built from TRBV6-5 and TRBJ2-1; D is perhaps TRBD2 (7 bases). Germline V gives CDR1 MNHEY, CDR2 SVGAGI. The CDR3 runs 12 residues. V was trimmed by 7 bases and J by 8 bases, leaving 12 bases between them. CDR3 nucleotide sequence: TGTGCCAGCATTTGGGGGGGCGATGAGCAGTTCTTC. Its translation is CASIWGGDEQFF.

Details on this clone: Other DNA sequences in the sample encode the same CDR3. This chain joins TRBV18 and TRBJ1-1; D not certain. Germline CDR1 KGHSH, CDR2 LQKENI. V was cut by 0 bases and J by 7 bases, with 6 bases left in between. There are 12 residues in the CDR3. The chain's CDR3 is CASSPPSGEAFF. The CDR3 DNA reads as TGTGCCAGCTCACCACCGAGTGGTGAAGCTTTCTTT.